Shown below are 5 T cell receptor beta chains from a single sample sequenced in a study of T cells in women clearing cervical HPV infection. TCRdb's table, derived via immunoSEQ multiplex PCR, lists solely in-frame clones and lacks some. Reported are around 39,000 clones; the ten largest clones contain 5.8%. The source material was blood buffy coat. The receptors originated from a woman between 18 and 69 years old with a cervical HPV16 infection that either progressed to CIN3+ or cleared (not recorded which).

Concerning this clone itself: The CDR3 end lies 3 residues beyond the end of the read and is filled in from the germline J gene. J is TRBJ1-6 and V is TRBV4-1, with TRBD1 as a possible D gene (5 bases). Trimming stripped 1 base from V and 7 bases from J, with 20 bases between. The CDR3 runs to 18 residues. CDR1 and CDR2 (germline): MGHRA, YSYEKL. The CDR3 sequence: CASSQVPSGQGGNSPLHF. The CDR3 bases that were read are TGCGCCAGCAGCCAAGTCCCCTCAGGGCAGGGCGGAAATTCACCC.

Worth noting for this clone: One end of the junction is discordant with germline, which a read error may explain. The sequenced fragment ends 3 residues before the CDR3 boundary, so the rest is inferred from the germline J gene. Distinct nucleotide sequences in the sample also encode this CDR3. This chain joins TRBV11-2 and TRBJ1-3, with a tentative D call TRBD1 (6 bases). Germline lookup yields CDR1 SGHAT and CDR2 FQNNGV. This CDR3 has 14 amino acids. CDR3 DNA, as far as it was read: TGTGCCAGCAGCTTAGAAGGGCCGCGGGACACA. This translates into CASSLEGPRDT. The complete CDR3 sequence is CASSLEGPRDTIYF.

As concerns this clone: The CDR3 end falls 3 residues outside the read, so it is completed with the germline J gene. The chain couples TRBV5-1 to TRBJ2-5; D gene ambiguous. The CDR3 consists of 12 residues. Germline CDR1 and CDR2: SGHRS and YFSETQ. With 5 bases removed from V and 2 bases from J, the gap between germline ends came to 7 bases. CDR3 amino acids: CASRGAQETQYF. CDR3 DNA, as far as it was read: TGCGCCAGCAGGGGCGCACAAGAGACC. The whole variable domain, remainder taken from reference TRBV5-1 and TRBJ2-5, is KAGVTQTPRYLIKTRGQQVTLSCSPISGHRSVSWYQQTPGQGLQFLFEYFSETQRNKGNFPGRFSGRQFSNSRSEMNVSTLELGDSALYLCASRGAQETQYFGPGTRLLVL.

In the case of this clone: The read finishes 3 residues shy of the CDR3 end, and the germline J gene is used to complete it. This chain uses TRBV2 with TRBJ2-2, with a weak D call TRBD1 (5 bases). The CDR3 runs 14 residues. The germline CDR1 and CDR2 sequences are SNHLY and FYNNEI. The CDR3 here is CASSGQPTNEKLFF. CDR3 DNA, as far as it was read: TGTGCCAGCAGTGGACAGCCAACTAATGAAAAG.

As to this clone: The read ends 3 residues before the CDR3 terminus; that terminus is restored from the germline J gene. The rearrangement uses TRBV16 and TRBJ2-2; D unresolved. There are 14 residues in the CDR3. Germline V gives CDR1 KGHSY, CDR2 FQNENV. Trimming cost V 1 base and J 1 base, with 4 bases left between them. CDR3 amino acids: CASSQYLNTGELFF. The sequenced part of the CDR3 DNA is TGTGCCAGCAGCCAATATCTGAACACCGGGGAG.